The 22 T cell receptor beta chains presented below share a single source sample, sequenced in a study of blood T cell repertoires in COVID-19. Sequenced by immunoSEQ multiplex PCR; TCRdb stores in-frame clones only, minus some. The sample has over 50,000 clones; 70% to 90% are singletons. The sample comprised peripheral blood. The receptor set was obtained from a human donor in a cohort sampled during active COVID-19.

The V and J genes are TRBV18 and TRBJ1-2; weak D call: TRBD1 (6 bases). The CDR3 spans 14 residues. The germline V and J ends were trimmed by 0 bases and 4 bases, with 9 bases remaining between them. In germline, CDR1 is KGHSH, CDR2 LQKENI. The CDR3 reads CASSPPGGAYGYTF. The CDR3 bases are TGTGCCAGCTCACCACCAGGGGGGGCCTATGGCTACACCTTC.

The chain employs TRBV28 and TRBJ1-2, with 8 bases fitting TRBD1. Germline V lookup: CDR1 MDHEN, CDR2 SYDVKM. Trimming at V came to 6 bases and at J to 2 bases, leaving 5 bases not matched to a gene. This CDR3 is built from 14 residues. Here the CDR3 reads CASSRQGRNYGYTF. The CDR3 region has the DNA TGTGCCAGCAGCCGACAGGGGCGGAACTATGGCTACACCTTC.

This clone was recorded only once. This sequence joins TRBV19 and TRBJ2-5, with a possible D match to TRBD1 (5 bases). Looked up from germline, CDR1 is LNHDA and CDR2 is SQIVND (reference sequence). This CDR3 is 16 amino acids long. V was cut by 5 bases and J by 1 base, with 17 bases left in between. In DNA, the CDR3 is TGTGCCAGTAGTCCGAATCAGGGAACCCCCCAAGAGACCCAGTACTTC. Residues: CASSPNQGTPQETQYF.

CDR3 sequence (DNA): TGTGCCAGCACAGGCACAAGCAATCAGCCCCAGCATTTT. This sequence encodes CASTGTSNQPQHF. This chain joins TRBV10-3 and TRBJ1-5, with a possible D match to TRBD1 (5 bases). Trimming took off 10 bases at V and 1 base at J, with 11 bases between the two ends. CDR1 ENHRY and CDR2 SYGVKD come from the germline V gene. This CDR3 is 13 amino acids long.

V and J are TRBV5-1 and TRBJ1-2; D might be TRBD1 (5 bases). CDR3 length equals 14 residues. Germline CDR1 SGHRS, CDR2 YFSETQ. V was clipped by 0 bases and J by 8 bases, with 14 bases between them. The CDR3 region is CASSLGWAGPGYTF. The CDR3 region has the DNA TGCGCCAGCAGCTTGGGGTGGGCAGGGCCCGGCTACACCTTC.

This chain links TRBV7-3 with TRBJ2-1; TRBD2 matches 9 bases. The V segment lost 3 bases and the J segment 3 bases; nucleotides outside the gene matches: 15. Germline CDR1 is SGHTA and CDR2 is FQGTGA. The CDR3 covers 19 residues. The chain's CDR3 is CASSFPVTSGGANYNEQFF. CDR3 coding DNA: TGTGCCAGCAGCTTTCCAGTGACTAGCGGAGGGGCGAACTACAATGAGCAGTTCTTC.

This clone occurred once. This sequence joins TRBV10-1 and TRBJ2-2, with TRBD2 as a possible D gene (6 bases). Germline V gene lookup returns CDR1 WNHNN and CDR2 SYGVQD (reference sequence). The V end was cut by 6 bases, the J end by 5 bases, with 10 bases between. The CDR3 spans 13 residues. The CDR3 coding sequence is TGCGCCAGCAGCGGACTAATAACCGGGGAGCTGTTTTTT. It encodes CASSGLITGELFF.

This clone has more than one count but fewer than ten. The rearrangement joins TRBV5-6 to TRBJ2-7; TRBD2 aligns across 11 bases. The ends lost 4 bases at V and 5 bases at J; junction bases unmatched: 5. The CDR3 extends over 14 amino acids. Germline CDR1 and CDR2: SGHDT and YYEEEE. CDR3 sequence reads: CASSLPGLADEQYF. CDR3 coding DNA: TGTGCCAGCAGCCTACCGGGACTAGCGGACGAGCAGTACTTC.

The rearrangement uses TRBV11-2 and TRBJ2-7; the match to TRBD1 covers 9 bases. The V and J ends lost 5 bases and 6 bases, in that order; junction bases with no gene match: 23. Germline CDR1 reads SGHAT; CDR2 reads FQNNGV. The length of the CDR3 is 19 residues. CDR3 loop: CASSTGTGSPFTYRPEQYF. The CDR3, as DNA: TGTGCCAGCAGCACCGGGACAGGGTCTCCCTTTACCTACCGTCCCGAGCAGTACTTC.

V is TRBV9 and J is TRBJ2-4; 11 bases are a match to TRBD2. The CDR3 contains 17 residues. J lost 4 bases, V lost 0 bases, and 6 bases had no gene match. Germline V gene sequence: CDR1 SGDLS, CDR2 YYNGEE. The CDR3 reads CASSVEGSGRGKNIQYF. CDR3 sequence (DNA): TGTGCCAGCAGCGTAGAGGGTAGCGGGAGGGGTAAAAACATTCAGTACTTC.

The rearrangement links TRBV30 to TRBJ2-2, with 8 bases aligning to TRBD2. The trim removed 2 bases at V and 6 bases at J, leaving 5 bases unmatched. Germline values: CDR1 GTSNPN, CDR2 SVGIG (reference sequence). The CDR3 loop spans 14 amino acids. Here the CDR3 reads CAWSSGSIAGELFF. Written as DNA, the CDR3 is TGTGCCTGGAGTAGCGGGAGTATAGCCGGGGAGCTGTTTTTT.

The genes are TRBV9 and TRBJ2-7; TRBD1 is a possible D gene (6 bases). In germline, CDR1 is SGDLS, CDR2 YYNGEE. The CDR3 is 13 residues long. Trimming removed 0 bases from V and 6 bases from J, with 10 bases in between. The CDR3 bases are TGTGCCAGCAGCGTAGACAGGGAAAGCGAGCAGTACTTC. This sequence encodes CASSVDRESEQYF.

The gene calls are TRBV5-1 and TRBJ2-7; 7 positions agree with TRBD2. Germline lookup yields CDR1 SGHRS and CDR2 YFSETQ. This CDR3 comprises 14 residues. Losses at the gene ends were 7 bases for V and 0 bases for J; bases not matched to a gene: 7. CDR3 nucleotides: TGCGCCAGCGGGAGGGGAGCGAGCTCCTACGAGCAGTACTTC. Translating gives CASGRGASSYEQYF.

The chain carries TRBV2 and TRBJ2-1, with 14 bases aligning to TRBD2. The germline V gene has CDR1 SNHLY and CDR2 FYNNEI. The CDR3 runs to 14 residues. Germline trimming cut 7 bases from V and 7 bases from J; bases unmatched to any gene: 3. The chain's CDR3 is CASKRTSGRNEQFF. The DNA of the CDR3 is TGTGCCAGCAAGAGGACTAGCGGGAGGAATGAGCAGTTCTTC.

V is TRBV7-9 and J is TRBJ2-5; TRBD1 matches at 9 bases. Trimming at V came to 0 bases and at J to 4 bases, leaving 6 bases not matched to a gene. This CDR3 spans 16 amino acids. CDR1 is SEHNR and CDR2 is FQNEAQ in the germline V gene (reference sequence). CDR3 amino acids: CASSLAGTGRRETQYF. The CDR3 nucleotides are TGTGCCAGCAGCTTAGCCGGGACAGGGCGCAGAGAGACCCAGTACTTC.

This chain links TRBV2 with TRBJ1-4; D call uncertain. In germline, CDR1 is SNHLY, CDR2 FYNNEI. The CDR3 extends over 13 amino acids. Trimming cost V 6 bases and J 8 bases, with 13 bases left between them. CDR3 protein: CASRGGGYEKLFF. In DNA, the CDR3 is TGTGCCAGCAGGGGAGGAGGGTACGAAAAACTGTTTTTT.

The rearrangement uses TRBV9 and TRBJ2-7; the D gene is possibly TRBD2 (5 bases). The CDR3 is 14 residues long. Trimming stripped 3 bases from V and 5 bases from J, with 15 bases between. Germline V lookup: CDR1 SGDLS, CDR2 YYNGEE. The CDR3 sequence: CASSAEKRGDEQYF. As DNA, the CDR3 is TGTGCCAGCAGCGCTGAAAAACGGGGAGACGAGCAGTACTTC. Full variable domain (outside the CDR3, taken from reference TRBV9 and TRBJ2-7): DSGVTQTPKHLITATGQRVTLRCSPRSGDLSVYWYQQSLDQGLQFLIQYYNGEERAKGNILERFSAQQFPDLHSELNLSSLELGDSALYFCASSAEKRGDEQYFGPGTRLTVT.

The chain recombines TRBV4-1 with TRBJ1-2; D is uncertain. The CDR3 runs to 18 residues. Deletions cut 0 bases from V and 0 bases from J, with 17 bases between. Germline V lookup: CDR1 MGHRA, CDR2 YSYEKL. DNA for the CDR3: TGCGCCAGCAGCCAAGAATGGAAAACTCCCAGGACTAACTATGGCTACACCTTC. It specifies CASSQEWKTPRTNYGYTF.

On this clone: Other nucleotide sequences in the sample specify the same CDR3. The chain uses TRBV6-2 or TRBV6-3 and TRBJ1-1; 7 bases map to TRBD1. The CDR3 spans 14 residues. The J segment lost 4 bases and the V segment lost 2 bases, leaving 4 bases of the junction unmatched. The V gene's germline CDR1 is MNHEY and CDR2 SVGEGT. The CDR3 sequence is CASSYTTGVTEAFF. The CDR3 DNA reads TGTGCCAGCAGTTACACCACAGGGGTCACTGAAGCTTTCTTT.

The chain couples TRBV10-1 to TRBJ2-2; 8 bases map to TRBD1. V was pared by 2 bases and J by 7 bases, with 3 bases of the junction left unmatched. The germline V gene has CDR1 WNHNN and CDR2 SYGVQD (reference sequence). The CDR3 consists of 14 residues. The CDR3 coding sequence is TGCGCCAGCAGTGAGCAGGGGGCCAACGGGGAGCTGTTTTTT. Encoded protein: CASSEQGANGELFF.

The chain recombines TRBV7-6 with TRBJ2-3; 8 nucleotides match TRBD1. The CDR3 has 15 residues. Unmatched junction bases numbered 7, after V lost 5 bases and J lost 3 bases. Germline assignment: CDR1 SGHVS and CDR2 FNYEAQ. CDR3 protein: CASSSGQGGTDTQYF. The CDR3 coding sequence is TGTGCCAGCAGCAGCGGACAGGGTGGAACAGATACGCAGTATTTT.

This rearrangement joins TRBV19 to TRBJ2-4; a possible D gene is TRBD1 (6 bases). CDR3 length equals 14 residues. Trimming stripped 5 bases from V and 4 bases from J, with 12 bases between. Germline CDR1 and CDR2: LNHDA and SQIVND (reference sequence). In nucleotides, the CDR3 is TGTGCCAGTAGTCTCCGCGGACAGAAAAACATTCAGTACTTC. As protein: CASSLRGQKNIQYF.